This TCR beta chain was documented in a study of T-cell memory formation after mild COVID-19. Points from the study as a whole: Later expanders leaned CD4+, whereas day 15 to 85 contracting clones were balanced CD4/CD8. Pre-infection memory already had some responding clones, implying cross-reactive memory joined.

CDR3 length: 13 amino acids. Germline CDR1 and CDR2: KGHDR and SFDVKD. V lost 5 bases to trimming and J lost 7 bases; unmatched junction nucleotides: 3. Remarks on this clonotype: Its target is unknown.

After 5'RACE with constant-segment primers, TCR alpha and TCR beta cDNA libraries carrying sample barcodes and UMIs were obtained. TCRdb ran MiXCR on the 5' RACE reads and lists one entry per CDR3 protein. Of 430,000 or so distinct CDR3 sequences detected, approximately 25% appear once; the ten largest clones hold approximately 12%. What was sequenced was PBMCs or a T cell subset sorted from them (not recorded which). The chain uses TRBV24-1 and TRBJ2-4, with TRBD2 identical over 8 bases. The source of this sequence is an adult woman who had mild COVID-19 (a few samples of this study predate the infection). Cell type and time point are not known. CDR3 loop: CATSVTGGNIQYF. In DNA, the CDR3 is TGTGCCACCAGTGTAACGGGAGGGAACATTCAGTACTTC.